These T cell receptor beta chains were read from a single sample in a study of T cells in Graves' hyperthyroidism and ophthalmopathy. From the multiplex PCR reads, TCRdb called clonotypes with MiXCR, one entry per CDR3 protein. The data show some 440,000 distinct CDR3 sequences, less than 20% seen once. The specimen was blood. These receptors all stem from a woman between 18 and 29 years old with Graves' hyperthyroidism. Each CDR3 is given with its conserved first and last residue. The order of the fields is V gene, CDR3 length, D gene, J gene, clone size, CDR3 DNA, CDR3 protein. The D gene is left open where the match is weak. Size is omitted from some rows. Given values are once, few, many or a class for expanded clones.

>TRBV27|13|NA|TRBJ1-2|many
TGTGCCAGCAGGCCGGGACAAAAGACAGGCTACACCTTC
CASRPGQKTGYTF
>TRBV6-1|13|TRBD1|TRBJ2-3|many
TGTGCCAGCAGTGTGGACAGGGAAGATACGCAGTATTTT
CASSVDREDTQYF
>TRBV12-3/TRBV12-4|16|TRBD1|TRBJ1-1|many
TGTGCCAGCAGTTTCAGGGGGCCCTTCGGGGGCACTGAAGCTTTCTTT
CASSFRGPFGGTEAFF
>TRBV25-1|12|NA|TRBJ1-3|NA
TGTGCCAGCAGTGAACTGGGGAACACCATATATTTT
CASSELGNTIYF
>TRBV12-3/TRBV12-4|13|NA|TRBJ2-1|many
TGTGCCAGCAGTTTCCTGGGGCGGAATGAGCAGTTCTTC
CASSFLGRNEQFF
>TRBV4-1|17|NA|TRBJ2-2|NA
TGCGCCAGCAGCCAAGCCCTCCTCGGGGCCTGGCCCGGGGAGCTGTTTTTT
CASSQALLGAWPGELFF
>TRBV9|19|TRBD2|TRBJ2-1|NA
TGTGCCAGCAGCGTATCTTATTGGGGAGCGGGAGGGACTTTTGGCGAGCAGTTCTTC
CASSVSYWGAGGTFGEQFF
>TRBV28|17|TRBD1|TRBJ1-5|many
TGTGCCAGCAGTTTTACCGGGACAGGGGCGAGTCATCAGCCCCAGCATTTT
CASSFTGTGASHQPQHF
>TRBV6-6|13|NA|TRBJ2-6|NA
TGTGCCAGCAGTTACTCGAGTCTTGGAGCTCTGACTTTC
CASSYSSLGALTF
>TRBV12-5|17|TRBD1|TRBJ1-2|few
TGTGCTAGTGGTTTGTGGCCCGGCGGAGGGGGCCGCTATGGCTACACCTTC
CASGLWPGGGGRYGYTF
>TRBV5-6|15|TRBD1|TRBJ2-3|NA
TGTGCCAGCAGCCCAGGACAGGGGGCGAAAGATACGCAGTATTTT
CASSPGQGAKDTQYF
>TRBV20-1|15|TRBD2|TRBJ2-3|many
TGCAGTGCTAGACCGGCGGGAGGGCCAGCAGATACGCAGTATTTT
CSARPAGGPADTQYF
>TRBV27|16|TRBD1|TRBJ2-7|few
TGTGCCAGCAGTCCGGTGAGACAGGGCTTCGCCTACGAGCAGTACTTC
CASSPVRQGFAYEQYF
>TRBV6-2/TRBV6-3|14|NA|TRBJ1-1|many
TGTGCCAGCAGTTACTCGAGCGGAATGACTGAAGCTTTCTTT
CASSYSSGMTEAFF
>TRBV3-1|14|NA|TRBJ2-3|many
TGTGCCACCCGCGGGCTAGCCAGCACAGATACGCAGTATTTT
CATRGLASTDTQYF
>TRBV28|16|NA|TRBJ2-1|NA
TGTGCCAGCAGTTTATCCGGCCCATCTTTGACGTTCGAGCAGTTCTTC
CASSLSGPSLTFEQFF
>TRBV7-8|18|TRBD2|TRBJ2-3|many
TGTGCCAGCAGCTTGGGACTAGCGGGAGGCGTAGGCCCAGATACGCAGTATTTT
CASSLGLAGGVGPDTQYF
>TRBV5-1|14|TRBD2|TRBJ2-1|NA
TGCGCCAGCAGCTTGGGGGCGGGAGAAAATGAGCAGTTCTTC
CASSLGAGENEQFF
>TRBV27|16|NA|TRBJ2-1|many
TGTGCCAGCAGTCCTTTGGCAGGCCTAGAGAACAATGAGCAGTTCTTC
CASSPLAGLENNEQFF
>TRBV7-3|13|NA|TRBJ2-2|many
TGTGCCAGCAGCTTAAGGCACACCGGGGAGCTGTTTTTT
CASSLRHTGELFF
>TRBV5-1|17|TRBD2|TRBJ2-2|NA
TGCGCCAGCAGCTTGGCGGCTAGCGGGTCGAACACCGGGGAGCTGTTTTTT
CASSLAASGSNTGELFF
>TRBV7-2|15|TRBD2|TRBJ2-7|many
TGTGCCAGCAGCTTAGATAGCGGGAGAACCTACGAGCAGTACTTC
CASSLDSGRTYEQYF